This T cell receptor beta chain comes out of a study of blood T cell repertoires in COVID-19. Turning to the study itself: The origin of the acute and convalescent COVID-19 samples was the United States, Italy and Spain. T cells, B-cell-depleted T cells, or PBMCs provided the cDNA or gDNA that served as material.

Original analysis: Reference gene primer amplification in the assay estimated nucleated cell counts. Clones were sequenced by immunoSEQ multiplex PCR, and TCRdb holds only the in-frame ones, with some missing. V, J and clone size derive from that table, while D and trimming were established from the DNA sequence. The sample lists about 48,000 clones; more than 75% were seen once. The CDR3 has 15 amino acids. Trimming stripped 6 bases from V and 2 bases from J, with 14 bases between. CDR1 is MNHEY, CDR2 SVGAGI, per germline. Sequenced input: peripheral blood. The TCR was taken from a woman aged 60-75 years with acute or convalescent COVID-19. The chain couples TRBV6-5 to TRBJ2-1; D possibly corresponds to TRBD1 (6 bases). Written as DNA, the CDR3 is TGTGCCAGCAGACCCCAACAGGGTACCTACAATGAGCAGTTCTTC. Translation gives CASRPQQGTYNEQFF.